This T cell receptor beta chain was obtained from a study of T-cell reconstitution after alpha-beta-depleted transplantation in children. Preparation of the TCRbeta library used unique molecular identifiers. TCRdb called the PCR reads again in MiXCR, with one record for every CDR3 protein. Among about a million distinct CDR3 sequences listed, around 30% were seen once. CDR3 length: 10 residues. V shed 7 bases and J shed 8 bases, with 8 bases lying between them. The germline V gene has CDR1 SQVTM and CDR2 ANQGSEA. This clonotype came up a few times. This TCR came from a boy younger than two who had a stem cell transplant for SCID, so the T cells may come from the graft donor. The V gene is TRBV29-1, the J gene TRBJ2-2; unclear D gene. The sequencing here drew on PBMCs, mostly from graft donor cells, taken 360 days after TCRalphabeta/CD19-depleted stem cell transplant. In nucleotides, the CDR3 is TGCAGCGCAGGCTGGGGGGAGCTGTTTTTT. This codes for CSAGWGELFF.